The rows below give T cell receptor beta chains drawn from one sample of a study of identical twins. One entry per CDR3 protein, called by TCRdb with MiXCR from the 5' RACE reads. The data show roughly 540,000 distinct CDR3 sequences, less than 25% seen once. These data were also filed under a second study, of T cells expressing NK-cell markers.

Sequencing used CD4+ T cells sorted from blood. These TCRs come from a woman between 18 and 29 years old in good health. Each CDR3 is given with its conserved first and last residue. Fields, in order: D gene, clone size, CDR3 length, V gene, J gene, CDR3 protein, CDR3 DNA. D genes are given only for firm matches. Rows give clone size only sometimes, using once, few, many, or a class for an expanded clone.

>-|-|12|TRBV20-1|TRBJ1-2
CSASGRGYGYTF
TGCAGTGCTAGCGGCAGGGGCTATGGCTACACCTTC
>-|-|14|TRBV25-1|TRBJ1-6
CASSGFGRNSPLHF
TGTGCCAGCAGTGGATTCGGCAGGAATTCACCCCTCCACTTT
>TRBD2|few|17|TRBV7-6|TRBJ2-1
CASSSRTSGNYYNEQFF
TGTGCCAGCAGCTCCAGGACTAGCGGAAACTATTACAATGAGCAGTTCTTC
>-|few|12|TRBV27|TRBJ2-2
CASSLGGGELFF
TGTGCCAGCAGCTTGGGGGGCGGGGAGCTGTTTTTT
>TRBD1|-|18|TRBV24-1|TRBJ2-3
CATSGGTVLRGSTDTQYF
TGTGCCACCAGTGGGGGGACAGTCTTAAGGGGTAGCACAGATACGCAGTATTTT
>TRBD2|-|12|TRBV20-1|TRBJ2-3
CSASPAGTTQYF
TGCAGTGCTAGCCCAGCGGGGACTACGCAGTATTTT
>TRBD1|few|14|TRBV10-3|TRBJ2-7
CAITRDRGNHEQYF
TGTGCCATCACCCGAGACAGGGGTAACCACGAGCAGTACTTC
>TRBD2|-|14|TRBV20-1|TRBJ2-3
CSAVQRGGTDTQYF
TGCAGTGCTGTCCAGCGGGGGGGCACAGATACGCAGTATTTT
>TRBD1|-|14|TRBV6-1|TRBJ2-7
CASSRGQTAYEQYF
TGTGCCAGCAGTCGGGGACAGACAGCCTACGAGCAGTACTTC
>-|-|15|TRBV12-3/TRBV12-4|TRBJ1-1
CASRSRGGGNTEAFF
TGTGCCAGCAGGTCCCGGGGGGGTGGAAACACTGAAGCTTTCTTT
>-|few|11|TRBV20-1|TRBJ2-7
CSAQLFGEQYF
TGCAGTGCTCAACTATTTGGCGAGCAGTACTTC
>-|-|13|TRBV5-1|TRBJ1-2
CASSLEAGYGYTF
TGCGCCAGCAGCTTGGAGGCGGGGTATGGCTACACCTTC
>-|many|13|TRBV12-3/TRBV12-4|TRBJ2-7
CASSWTAAYEQYF
TGTGCCAGCAGTTGGACGGCTGCCTACGAGCAGTACTTC
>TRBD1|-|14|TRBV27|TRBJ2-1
CASVQGQGIDEQFF
TGTGCCAGCGTTCAGGGACAGGGAATCGATGAGCAGTTCTTC
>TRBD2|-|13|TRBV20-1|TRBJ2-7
CSAYSLAGYEQYF
TGCAGTGCTTACAGTCTAGCGGGCTACGAGCAGTACTTC
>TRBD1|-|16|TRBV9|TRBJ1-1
CASSVHKTGVNTEAFF
TGTGCCAGCAGCGTGCACAAGACAGGGGTGAACACTGAAGCTTTCTTT
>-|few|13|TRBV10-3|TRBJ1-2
CAISGHAADGYTF
TGTGCCATCAGTGGGCACGCGGCGGATGGCTACACCTTC
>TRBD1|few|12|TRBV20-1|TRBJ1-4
CSAGTGYEKLFF
TGCAGTGCAGGGACAGGATACGAAAAACTGTTTTTT
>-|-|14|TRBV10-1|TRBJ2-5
CASSEGSPKETQYF
TGCGCCAGCAGTGAGGGTAGCCCAAAAGAGACCCAGTACTTC
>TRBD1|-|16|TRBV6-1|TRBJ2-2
CAGAIIDRDHTGELFF
TGTGCCGGAGCAATCATCGACAGGGATCACACCGGGGAGCTGTTTTTT
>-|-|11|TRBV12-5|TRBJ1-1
CASGRSTEAFF
TGTGCTAGTGGAAGGAGCACTGAAGCTTTCTTT
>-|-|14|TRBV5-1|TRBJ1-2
CASSLLDSAYGYTF
TGCGCCAGCAGCTTGTTAGACAGTGCTTATGGCTACACCTTC
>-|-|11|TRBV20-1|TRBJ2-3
CSGRGTDTQYF
TGCAGTGGGCGGGGCACAGATACGCAGTATTTT
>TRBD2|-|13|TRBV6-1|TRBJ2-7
CASREGGLYEQYF
TGTGCCAGTCGGGAGGGGGGTCTTTACGAGCAGTACTTC
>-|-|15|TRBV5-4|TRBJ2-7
CASSWSGTEAYEQYF
TGTGCCAGCAGCTGGTCCGGGACGGAAGCCTACGAGCAGTACTTC
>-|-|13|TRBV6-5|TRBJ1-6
CASSWGNNSPLHF
TGTGCCAGCAGTTGGGGGAACAATTCACCCCTCCACTTT
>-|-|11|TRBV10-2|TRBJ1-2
CASSKNYGYTF
TGCGCCAGCAGTAAGAACTATGGCTACACCTTC
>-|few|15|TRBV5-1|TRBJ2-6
CASSSYGAGANVLTF
TGCGCCAGCAGCTCGTACGGGGCTGGGGCCAACGTCCTGACTTTC
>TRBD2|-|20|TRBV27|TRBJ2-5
CASSLIAGTSGSTEGETQYF
TGTGCCAGCAGTCTGATAGCCGGGACTAGCGGGAGCACGGAGGGAGAGACCCAGTACTTC
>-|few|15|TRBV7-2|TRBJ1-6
CASSPQTGNRSPLHF
TGTGCCAGCAGCCCCCAAACAGGGAATAGGTCACCCCTCCACTTT
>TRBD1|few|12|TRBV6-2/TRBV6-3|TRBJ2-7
CASLGQLYEQYF
TGTGCCAGCTTGGGACAGCTCTACGAGCAGTACTTC
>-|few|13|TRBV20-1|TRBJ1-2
CSASLRSGYGYTF
TGCAGTGCTAGCCTCCGGTCAGGCTATGGCTACACCTTC
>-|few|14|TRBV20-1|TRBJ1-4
CSARAPGLPEKLFF
TGCAGTGCTAGAGCTCCGGGCTTGCCGGAAAAACTGTTTTTT
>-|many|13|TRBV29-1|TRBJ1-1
CSAERQRGQEAFF
TGCAGCGCCGAGCGGCAGCGGGGGCAGGAAGCTTTCTTT